Listed below are T cell receptor beta chains from one sample, sequenced in a study of CD8 T cells in ankylosing spondylitis. Each CDR3 protein is one row after TCRdb ran MiXCR on the 5' RACE reads. The sample lists around 390,000 distinct CDR3 sequences; more than 20% were seen once. The sample comprised blood, either unsorted or a sorted T cell fraction (not recorded which). The source is a male donor with ankylosing spondylitis. Each CDR3 is given with its conserved first and last residue. D genes are given only for firm matches. Expanded clones get a size class; other rows say once, few or many, or leave the size out.

j_call clone_size d_call v_call cdr3_nt cdr3_aa
TRBJ1-2 few . TRBV7-6 TGTGCCAGCAGCCGGGGGGCCGCATATGGCTACACCTTC CASSRGAAYGYTF
TRBJ2-1 . . TRBV28 TGTGCCATCGAGGGGACACTCAATGAGCAGTTCTTC CAIEGTLNEQFF
TRBJ1-1 . . TRBV24-1 TGTGCCACCAGTGACCCGGGTCAAGGGGACACTGAAGCTTTCTTT CATSDPGQGDTEAFF
TRBJ1-2 few . TRBV3-1 TGTGCCAGCAGCCAGGCGGGGGGGGCAGTAGGCTACACCTTC CASSQAGGAVGYTF
TRBJ1-5 . . TRBV6-5 TGTGCCAGCAGTTACGATAGGGGTGGTCAGCCCCAGCATTTT CASSYDRGGQPQHF
TRBJ2-1 . . TRBV7-3 TGTGCCAGCAGCCAGCCCAGCTCCTACAATGAGCAGTTCTTC CASSQPSSYNEQFF
TRBJ1-1 few . TRBV3-1 TGTGCCAGCAGCCCCCAGACAGGTAACACTGAAGCTTTCTTT CASSPQTGNTEAFF
TRBJ1-5 few TRBD1 TRBV15 TGTGCCACCAGCACTAGGGACAGGGTAGTGCATTTT CATSTRDRVVHF
TRBJ1-5 . . TRBV10-3 TGTGCCATCAGAGGAGGGGATAGCAATCAGCCCCAGCATTTT CAIRGGDSNQPQHF
TRBJ2-2 . . TRBV12-3/TRBV12-4 TGTGCCAGCAGCCCTAGGGGCTCGGGCACCGGGGAGCTGTTTTTT CASSPRGSGTGELFF
TRBJ2-2 few . TRBV20-1 TGCAGTGCCCGGATAGGGCCGGGAACCGGGGAGCTGTTTTTT CSARIGPGTGELFF
TRBJ2-3 . . TRBV27 TGTGCCAGCATTAAAGCCGGCCGTCACACAGATACGCAGTATTTT CASIKAGRHTDTQYF
TRBJ2-1 once . TRBV5-1 TGCGCCAGCAGAGTAGGAGAGAGTGATTACAATGAGCAGTTCTTC CASRVGESDYNEQFF
TRBJ1-2 few . TRBV12-3/TRBV12-4 TGTGCCAGCAGTTTAGGAGGGAACGGCTACACCTTC CASSLGGNGYTF
TRBJ2-1 few TRBD2 TRBV20-1 TGCAGTGCTAGAGATCTTAAACTAGCGGGAGCTAATGAGCAGTTCTTC CSARDLKLAGANEQFF
TRBJ2-7 . . TRBV29-1 TGCAGCGTTGAACTGCTTCGCGAGCAGTACTTC CSVELLREQYF
TRBJ2-1 few . TRBV15 TGTGCCACCAGCAGAGGGTCCGGGGGAACCTACAATGAGCAGTTCTTC CATSRGSGGTYNEQFF
TRBJ2-7 few . TRBV12-3/TRBV12-4 TGTGCCAGCACCCTACCCCCCCCAGGGGCCTACGAGCAGTACTTC CASTLPPPGAYEQYF
TRBJ2-1 . TRBD2 TRBV2 TGTGCCAGCTCGAGCGGGAGAACGCATGAGCAGTTCTTC CASSSGRTHEQFF
TRBJ2-1 . TRBD2 TRBV5-1 TGCGCCAGTTCGTTAGCGGGAGCGGAGTCTGAGCAGTTCTTC CASSLAGAESEQFF
TRBJ2-7 . . TRBV20-1 TGCAGTGCTAGAAGGGGGGGCTACGAGCAGTACTTC CSARRGGYEQYF
TRBJ2-5 few TRBD1 TRBV28 TGTGCCAGCAAGGGGCAGGGGGCAGTCCAAGAGACCCAGTACTTC CASKGQGAVQETQYF
TRBJ2-3 . TRBD2 TRBV29-1 TGCAGCGGACTGACTAGCGGGAACACAGATACGCAGTATTTT CSGLTSGNTDTQYF
TRBJ2-5 . . TRBV9 TGTGCCAGCAGCGTAGGAGCAGGAAAGGCGGAGACCCAGTACTTC CASSVGAGKAETQYF
TRBJ1-4 few . TRBV7-9 TGTGCCAGCAGCTCGCAGACGGTTGCAACTAATGAAAAACTGTTTTTT CASSSQTVATNEKLFF
TRBJ1-5 few . TRBV7-2 TGTGCCAGCAGCTTAGTTGGGCATCGGGAACAGCCCCAGCATTTT CASSLVGHREQPQHF
TRBJ2-5 . TRBD1 TRBV7-8 TGTGCCACCCGGACAGGGGGAGAGACCCAGTACTTC CATRTGGETQYF
TRBJ1-1 . TRBD1 TRBV6-1 TGTGCCAGCGGCCCGACAGGGGGGAACACTGAAGCTTTCTTT CASGPTGGNTEAFF
TRBJ2-7 . . TRBV2 TGTGCCAGCAGTCCCCGAGGGCGCGAGCAGTACTTC CASSPRGREQYF
TRBJ2-3 . . TRBV20-1 TGCAGTGCTAGAGACCCCAGGGTTCCCACAGATACGCAGTATTTT CSARDPRVPTDTQYF
TRBJ1-2 . . TRBV2 TGTGCCAGCAGACCCCAGGGGAGCTATGGCTACACCTTC CASRPQGSYGYTF
TRBJ2-1 once . TRBV4-1 TGCGCCAGCAGCCAAGATAGGAGCAGGGACTATGAGCAGTTCTTC CASSQDRSRDYEQFF
TRBJ1-4 . . TRBV29-1 TGCAGCGTTGGAGACACCTTCTCTAATGAAAAACTGTTTTTT CSVGDTFSNEKLFF
TRBJ2-2 . TRBD1 TRBV19 TGTGCCAGTAGGGGGGCGACAGGGTGGCCCGGGGAGCTGTTTTTT CASRGATGWPGELFF
TRBJ2-5 . TRBD1 TRBV12-3/TRBV12-4 TGTGCCAGCAGTCCCCGGACAGGGATGGTGACCCAGTACTTC CASSPRTGMVTQYF
TRBJ2-1 few . TRBV30 TGTGCCTGGAGTGTACCTTGGAGCAGGGGCGATGAGCAGTTCTTC CAWSVPWSRGDEQFF
TRBJ2-1 . TRBD2 TRBV5-1 TGCGCCAGCAGATTGGAGGTAGCGGGAGGATCTGAGCAGTTCTTC CASRLEVAGGSEQFF
TRBJ2-7 . . TRBV29-1 TGCAGCGTTGAGGTACAAGCCCCGGTGATGAGCGAGCAGTACTTC CSVEVQAPVMSEQYF
TRBJ2-3 . TRBD2 TRBV20-1 TGCAGTGCCATGACTAGCGGGGGTATAGATACGCAGTATTTT CSAMTSGGIDTQYF
TRBJ2-3 few TRBD2 TRBV10-3 TGTGCCATCGGGAGGGCCGGGGGAGATACGCAGTATTTT CAIGRAGGDTQYF
TRBJ2-1 . TRBD2 TRBV7-3 TGTGCCAGCAGCTTAAGAGCGGGAGGGCATGGCAATGAGCAGTTCTTC CASSLRAGGHGNEQFF
TRBJ2-2 . . TRBV5-1 TGCGCCAGCAGCTTGGCCTTCGGGACGGGCACCGGGGAGCTGTTTTTT CASSLAFGTGTGELFF
TRBJ2-3 once . TRBV21-1 TGTGCCAGCAGAGGGTCTCCGAGCACAGATACGCAGTATTTT CASRGSPSTDTQYF
TRBJ1-1 few . TRBV7-2 TGTGCCAGCAGCTTAGCGGGCAGACACACTGAAGCTTTCTTT CASSLAGRHTEAFF
TRBJ2-2 few . TRBV3-1 TGTGCCAGCAGCCACCCCACCCCGAACACCGGGGAGCTGTTTTTT CASSHPTPNTGELFF
TRBJ2-1 few TRBD2 TRBV5-1 TGCGCCAGCAGCTTGTTAGCGGGAAGTAGCTCCTACAATGAGCAGTTCTTC CASSLLAGSSSYNEQFF
TRBJ2-1 . . TRBV5-1 TGCGCCAGCAGCTTTAGCGGCACCTACAATGAGCAGTTCTTC CASSFSGTYNEQFF
TRBJ1-2 few TRBD1 TRBV12-3/TRBV12-4 TGTGCCAGCAGTTTAGGGTCTCGTGGGACAGGGGGCTTTGGCTACACCTTC CASSLGSRGTGGFGYTF